This T cell receptor (beta chain) stems from a study of cytotoxic CD8 clonotypes in ibrutinib-treated CLL. Study-wide results and caveats: An increase in clonality occurred at ibrutinib response, followed by a return toward baseline at progression. Treatment saw public clonotypes, which were uncommon, either contract or stay stable.

The V gene end was trimmed by 2 bases and the J gene end by 2 bases; junction bases not matched to a gene: 4. Germline V gives CDR1 MNHEY, CDR2 SVGAGI. CDR3 length equals 16 residues. Profiling relied on immunoSEQ multiplex PCR, and the TCRdb table lists in-frame clones only, not all of them. The data show hundreds of thousands of clones, with roughly 74% seen just once and less than 20% held by the top ten. PBMCs that had been cryopreserved were the source of roughly 2.2 micrograms of genomic DNA for TCR beta libraries. Regarding this clone: What it binds is unknown.

The source of this sequence is a human donor with chronic lymphocytic leukemia. This specimen was PBMCs, taken after 24 months of ibrutinib treatment. The chain uses TRBV6-5 and TRBJ2-5; 11 bases agree with TRBD1. CDR3 amino acids: CASSYDGTGGQETQYF. The DNA for the CDR3 is TGTGCCAGCAGTTACGATGGGACAGGGGGTCAAGAGACCCAGTACTTC.